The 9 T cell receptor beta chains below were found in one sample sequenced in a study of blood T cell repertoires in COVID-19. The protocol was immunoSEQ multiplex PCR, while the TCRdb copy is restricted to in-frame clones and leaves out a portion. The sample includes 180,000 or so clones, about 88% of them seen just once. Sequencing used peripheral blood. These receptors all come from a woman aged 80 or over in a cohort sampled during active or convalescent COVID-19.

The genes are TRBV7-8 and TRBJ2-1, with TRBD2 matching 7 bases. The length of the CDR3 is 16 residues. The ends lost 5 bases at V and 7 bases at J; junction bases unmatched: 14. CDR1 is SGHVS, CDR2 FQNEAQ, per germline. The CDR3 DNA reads TGTGCCAGCAGCCCCATAGGGAGGGTAGATGGGAATGAGCAGTTCTTC. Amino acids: CASSPIGRVDGNEQFF.

The chain's CDR3 is CLYGREQYV. The CDR3, as DNA: TGCCTTTACGGGAGAGAGCAGTACGTC. This rearrangement joins TRBV21-1 to TRBJ2-7; the D segment call TRBD2 is taken from the table without a DNA check. TRBV21-1 is a known pseudogene. There are 9 residues in the CDR3.

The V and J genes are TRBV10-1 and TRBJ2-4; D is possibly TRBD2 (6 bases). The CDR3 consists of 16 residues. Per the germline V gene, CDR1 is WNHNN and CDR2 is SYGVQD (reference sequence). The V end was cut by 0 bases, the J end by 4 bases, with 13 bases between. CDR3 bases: TGCGCCAGCAGTGAGTCGAGGGAGGTGGGGAAAAACATTCAGTACTTC. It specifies CASSESREVGKNIQYF.

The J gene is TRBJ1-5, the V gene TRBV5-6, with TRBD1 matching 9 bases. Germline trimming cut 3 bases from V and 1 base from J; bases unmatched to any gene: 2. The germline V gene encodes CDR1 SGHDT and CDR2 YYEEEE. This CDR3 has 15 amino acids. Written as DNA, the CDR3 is TGTGCCAGCAGCTGGGGACAGGGAAGCAATCAGCCCCAGCATTTT. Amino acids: CASSWGQGSNQPQHF.

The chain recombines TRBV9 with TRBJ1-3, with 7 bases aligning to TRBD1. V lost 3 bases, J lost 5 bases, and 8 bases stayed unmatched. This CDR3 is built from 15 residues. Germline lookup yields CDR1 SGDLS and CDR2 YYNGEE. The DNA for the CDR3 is TGTGCCAGCAGCGCCCGACAGGGTGGGCGAAACACCATATATTTT. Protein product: CASSARQGGRNTIYF. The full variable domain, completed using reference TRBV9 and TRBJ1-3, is DSGVTQTPKHLITATGQRVTLRCSPRSGDLSVYWYQQSLDQGLQFLIQYYNGEERAKGNILERFSAQQFPDLHSELNLSSLELGDSALYFCASSARQGGRNTIYFGEGSWLTVV.

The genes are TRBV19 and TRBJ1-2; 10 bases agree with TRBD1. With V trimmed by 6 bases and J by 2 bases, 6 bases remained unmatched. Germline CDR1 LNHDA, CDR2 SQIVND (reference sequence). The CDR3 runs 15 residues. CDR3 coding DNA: TGTGCCAGTAGCCCCGACAGGGGGCGCAACTATGGCTACACCTTC. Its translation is CASSPDRGRNYGYTF.

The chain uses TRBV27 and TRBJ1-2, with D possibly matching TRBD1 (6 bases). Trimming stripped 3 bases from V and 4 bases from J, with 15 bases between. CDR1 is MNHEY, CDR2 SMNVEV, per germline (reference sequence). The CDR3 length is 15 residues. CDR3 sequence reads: CASSFRGQGPYGYTF. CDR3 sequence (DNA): TGTGCCAGCAGTTTCCGCGGGCAGGGGCCCTATGGCTACACCTTC.

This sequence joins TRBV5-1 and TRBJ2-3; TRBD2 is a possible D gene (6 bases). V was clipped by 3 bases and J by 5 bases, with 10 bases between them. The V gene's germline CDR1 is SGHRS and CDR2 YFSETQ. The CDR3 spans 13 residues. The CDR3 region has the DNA TGCGCCAGCAGCTCAACGGGGGAAGATACGCAGTATTTT. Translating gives CASSSTGEDTQYF. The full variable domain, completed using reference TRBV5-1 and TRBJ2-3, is KAGVTQTPRYLIKTRGQQVTLSCSPISGHRSVSWYQQTPGQGLQFLFEYFSETQRNKGNFPGRFSGRQFSNSRSEMNVSTLELGDSALYLCASSSTGEDTQYFGPGTRLTVL.

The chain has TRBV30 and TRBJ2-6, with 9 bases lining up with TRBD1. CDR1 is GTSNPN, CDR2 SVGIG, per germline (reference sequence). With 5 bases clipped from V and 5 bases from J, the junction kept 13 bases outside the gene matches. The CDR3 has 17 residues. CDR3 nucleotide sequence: TGTGCCTGGTATAGGGACAGGGATTCCGAACGGGCCAACGTCCTGACTTTC. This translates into CAWYRDRDSERANVLTF.